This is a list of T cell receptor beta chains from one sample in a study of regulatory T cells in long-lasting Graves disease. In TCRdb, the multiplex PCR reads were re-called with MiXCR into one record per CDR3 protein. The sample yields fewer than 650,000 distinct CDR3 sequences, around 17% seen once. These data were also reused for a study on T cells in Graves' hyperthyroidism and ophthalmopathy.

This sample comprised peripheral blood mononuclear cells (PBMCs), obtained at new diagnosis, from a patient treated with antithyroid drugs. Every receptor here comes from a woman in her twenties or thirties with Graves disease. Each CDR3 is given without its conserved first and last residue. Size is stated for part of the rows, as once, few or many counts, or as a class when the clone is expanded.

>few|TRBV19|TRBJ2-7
ASKDRDREQY
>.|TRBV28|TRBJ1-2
ASSLVGKGYT
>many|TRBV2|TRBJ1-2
ASRGSTGENYGYT
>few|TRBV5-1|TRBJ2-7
ASSTGRRDASYEQY
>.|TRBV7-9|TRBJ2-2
ASSQTGASGFTGELF
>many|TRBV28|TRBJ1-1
ASSLGGAGTEAF
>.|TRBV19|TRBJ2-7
ASSPKPGQRFPYEQY
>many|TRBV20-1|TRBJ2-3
SAREDRTDTQY
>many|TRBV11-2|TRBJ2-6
ASSSLGVAGANVLT
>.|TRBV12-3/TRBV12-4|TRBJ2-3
ASTVKTSGSTDTQY
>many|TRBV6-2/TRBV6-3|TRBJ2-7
ASSYTWTSGLDEQY
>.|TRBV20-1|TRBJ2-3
SARSLAGGRLGTDTQY
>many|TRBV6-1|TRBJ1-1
ASSENYMSGKAF
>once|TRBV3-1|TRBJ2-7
ASSQLAGATYEQY
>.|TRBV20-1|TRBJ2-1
SAVGGSDEQF
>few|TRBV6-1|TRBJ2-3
ANFPGLSTDTQY